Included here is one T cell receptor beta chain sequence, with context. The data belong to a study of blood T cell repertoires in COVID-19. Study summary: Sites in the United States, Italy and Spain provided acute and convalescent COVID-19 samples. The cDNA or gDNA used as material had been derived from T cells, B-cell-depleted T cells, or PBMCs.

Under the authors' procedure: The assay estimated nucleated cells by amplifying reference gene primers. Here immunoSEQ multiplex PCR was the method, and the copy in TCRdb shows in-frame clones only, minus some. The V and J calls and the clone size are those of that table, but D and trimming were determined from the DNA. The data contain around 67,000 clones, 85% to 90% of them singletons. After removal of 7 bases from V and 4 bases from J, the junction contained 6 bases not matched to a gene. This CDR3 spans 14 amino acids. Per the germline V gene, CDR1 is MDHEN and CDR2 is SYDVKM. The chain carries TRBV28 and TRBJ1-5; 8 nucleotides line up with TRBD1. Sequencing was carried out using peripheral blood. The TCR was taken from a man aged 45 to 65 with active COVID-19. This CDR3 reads CASTGTGSNQPQHF. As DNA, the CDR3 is TGTGCCAGCACTGGGACAGGTTCAAATCAGCCCCAGCATTTT.